The rows below give T cell receptor beta chains drawn from one sample of a study of memory CD4+ T cells and cytomegalovirus serostatus. Profiling relied on immunoSEQ multiplex PCR, and the TCRdb table lists in-frame clones only, not all of them. The table has roughly 42,000 clones, 65% to 80% seen once; the top ten hold about 0.6%. Sequencing was carried out using memory CD4+ T cells from blood. The receptors were gathered from an adult in good health and CMV-seronegative. Each CDR3 is given without its conserved first and last residue. The size of a clone is reported for some rows only, either as once, few or many, or as a class for expanded clones.

clone_size v_call cdr3_aa
. TRBV7-8 ASSLVGRTNTEAF
few TRBV19 ASLRQGFTEAF
. TRBV9 ASSTSVGSSYEQY
. TRBV28 ASSGTGTRQPQH
. TRBV4-2 ASSQDRPGGLGGAGANVLT
. TRBV5-4 ASSLGSGGAGNTEAF
. TRBV6-1 ASSALGGDTEAF
few TRBV5-4 ASSDKGAQGEQY
. TRBV19 ASSTSFGAF
. TRBV5-1 ASSFGSGTGELF
. TRBV5-5 ASSLWTATDTQY
. TRBV12-5 ASGLGDRTSEAF
. TRBV4-1 ASSHSYSGSYNEQF
. TRBV6-1 ASRGTFNSPLH
once TRBV14 ASSERYNEQF
. TRBV7-2 ASSSGDRSPLH
. TRBV6-1 ASSEGGGFNIQY
. TRBV10-2 ASRSTAETQY
. TRBV28 ASSRGANQPQH